The 15 T cell receptor beta chains below all came from one sample that was sequenced in a study of cytomegalovirus exposure and HLA in healthy donors. A multiplex PCR was run with 60 Vbeta primers and 13 Jbeta primers. This table comes from immunoSEQ multiplex PCR, and its TCRdb copy is limited to in-frame clones, with some not included. The sample lists about 150,000 clones; over 70% were seen once. What was sequenced was PBMCs. Source of these receptors: a boy aged 2-15 years in good health and CMV-seronegative.

The V gene is TRBV5-6, the J gene TRBJ1-1; weak D call: TRBD1 (5 bases). Germline values: CDR1 SGHDT, CDR2 YYEEEE. Trimming left V 3 bases short and J 0 bases short, with 12 bases between. The CDR3 extends over 15 amino acids. For the CDR3, the DNA is TGTGCCAGCAGCTACCGACAGAGATTGAACACTGAAGCTTTCTTT. As protein: CASSYRQRLNTEAFF.

This chain uses TRBV10-3 with TRBJ1-2, with D perhaps TRBD1 (5 bases). The CDR3 loop spans 12 amino acids. Per germline, CDR1 ENHRY and CDR2 SYGVKD. The ends were cut back, 8 bases at V and 3 bases at J, with 10 bases in the middle. The CDR3 sequence: CAISGGDYGYTF. CDR3 nucleotide sequence: TGTGCCATCTCGGGGGGTGACTATGGCTACACCTTC.

J is TRBJ1-5 and V is TRBV7-2, with 8 positions matching TRBD1. The CDR3 is made up of 14 amino acids. Germline V CDR1 and CDR2: SGHTA, FQGNSA. V lost 2 bases and J lost 5; bases outside the gene matches: 2. The chain's CDR3 is CASSLTGGYQPQHF. The CDR3 region has the DNA TGTGCCAGCAGCTTAACAGGGGGTTATCAGCCCCAGCATTTT.

This chain connects TRBV7-3 to TRBJ2-2; 13 bases map to TRBD2. CDR3 size: 16 residues. V shed 5 bases, J shed 1 base, and the junction held 1 base outside the gene matches. The germline V gene has CDR1 SGHTA and CDR2 FQGTGA. CDR3 DNA: TGTGCCAGCAGCAGACTAGCGGGGGGGAACACCGGGGAGCTGTTTTTT. Translation gives CASSRLAGGNTGELFF. Supplemented by reference TRBV7-3 and TRBJ2-2, the full variable domain reads GAGVSQTPSNKVTEKGKYVELRCDPISGHTALYWYRQSLGQGPEFLIYFQGTGAADDSGLPNDRFFAVRPEGSVSTLKIQRTERGDSAVYLCASSRLAGGNTGELFFGEGSRLTVL.

This chain joins TRBV15 and TRBJ1-4; 11 nucleotides align to TRBD1. With 0 bases clipped from V and 8 bases from J, the junction kept 5 bases outside the gene matches. The CDR3 loop spans 16 amino acids. CDR1 and CDR2 from the germline V gene are LNHNV and YYDKDF (reference sequence). In DNA, the CDR3 is TGTGCCACCAGCAGAGATCCCGGGACAGGGGGAGAAAAACTGTTTTTT. Encoded protein: CATSRDPGTGGEKLFF.

The V call is TRBV19, the J call TRBJ1-1; D remains unclear. CDR1 and CDR2 from the germline V gene are LNHDA and SQIVND (reference sequence). The CDR3 consists of 15 residues. V lost 5 bases and J 0 bases, leaving 13 bases between the germline ends. For the CDR3, the DNA is TGTGCCAGTAGTCCCCTCCCAGAATTGAACACTGAAGCTTTCTTT. Protein product: CASSPLPELNTEAFF.

The CDR3 DNA reads TGTGCCAGCAGCTCGGGACTAGCGGTTATCTCCTACAATGAGCAGTTCTTC. Amino acids: CASSSGLAVISYNEQFF. The chain couples TRBV11-2 to TRBJ2-1; 11 nucleotides match TRBD2. J was trimmed by 0 bases and V by 4 bases; bases with no gene match: 5. The CDR3 extends over 17 amino acids. Germline CDR1 is SGHAT and CDR2 is FQNNGV.

The chain is built from TRBV4-2 and TRBJ2-7; a possible D gene is TRBD1 (5 bases). Germline V CDR1 and CDR2: LGHNA, YNFKEQ. CDR3 length: 14 amino acids. Deletions cut 0 bases from V and 2 bases from J, with 8 bases between. The CDR3 protein is CASSQDATAYEQYF. In DNA form, the CDR3 reads TGTGCCAGCAGCCAAGATGCGACAGCCTACGAGCAGTACTTC.

CDR3 amino acids: CASSSKTSGIDIQYF. The CDR3 DNA is TGTGCCAGCAGCTCAAAGACTAGCGGGATTGACATTCAGTACTTC. The V and J genes are TRBV7-2 and TRBJ2-4, with 11 bases aligning to TRBD2. V lost 4 bases, J lost 8 bases, and 7 bases stayed unmatched. This CDR3 has 15 residues. Germline CDR1 reads SGHTA; CDR2 reads FQGNSA.

The V and J genes are TRBV7-6 and TRBJ1-1; tentative D call: TRBD1 (6 bases). This CDR3 has 13 amino acids. Trimming pared 5 bases from V and 1 base from J, leaving 8 bases between. Germline V gene lookup returns CDR1 SGHVS and CDR2 FNYEAQ. This CDR3 is CASSQDRNTEAFF. CDR3 sequence (DNA): TGTGCCAGCAGCCAGGACAGGAACACTGAAGCTTTCTTT.

The J gene is TRBJ2-2, the V gene TRBV29-1; D is possibly TRBD2 (5 bases). There are 14 residues in the CDR3. Germline-derived CDR1 and CDR2 are SQVTM and ANQGSEA. The germline V and J ends were trimmed by 1 base and 4 bases, with 10 bases remaining between them. CDR3: CSVEVLGATGELFF. In nucleotides, the CDR3 is TGCAGCGTTGAAGTCCTGGGAGCCACCGGGGAGCTGTTTTTT.

The rearrangement links TRBV4-2 to TRBJ1-2; TRBD1 aligns across 8 bases. The germline CDR1 and CDR2 sequences are LGHNA and YNFKEQ. Trimming cost V 0 bases and J 3 bases; bases outside gene matches: 6. CDR3 size: 16 residues. The CDR3 is CASSQDLTGEDYGYTF. The CDR3 DNA follows: TGTGCCAGCAGCCAAGACCTGACAGGGGAGGACTATGGCTACACCTTC.

V is TRBV6-5 and J is TRBJ2-1; 8 nucleotides line up with TRBD1. Losses at the gene ends were 6 bases for V and 8 bases for J; bases not matched to a gene: 9. CDR3 length equals 14 residues. The germline CDR1 and CDR2 sequences are MNHEY and SVGAGI. The CDR3, as DNA: TGTGCCAGCAGCTATGACAGGGGTGAGGATGAGCAGTTCTTC. Its protein is CASSYDRGEDEQFF.

This sequence joins TRBV7-3 and TRBJ2-1; 7 bases align to TRBD1. Germline V gene sequence: CDR1 SGHTA, CDR2 FQGTGA. Trimming at V came to 5 bases and at J to 10 bases, leaving 14 bases not matched to a gene. This CDR3 spans 15 amino acids. CDR3 sequence (DNA): TGTGCCAGCAGCACAACAGGGGCCGAGGGAGAAGAGCAGTTCTTC. Translating it yields CASSTTGAEGEEQFF. Using reference TRBV7-3 and TRBJ2-1 for the parts outside the CDR3, the full variable domain is GAGVSQTPSNKVTEKGKYVELRCDPISGHTALYWYRQSLGQGPEFLIYFQGTGAADDSGLPNDRFFAVRPEGSVSTLKIQRTERGDSAVYLCASSTTGAEGEEQFFGPGTRLTVL.

This clone was seen only a few times. The genes are TRBV6-1 and TRBJ1-1; D may be TRBD1 (6 bases). Trimming took 1 base from V and 1 from J, leaving 13 bases between them. Germline V CDR1 and CDR2: MNHNS, SASEGT. The CDR3 spans 16 residues. The CDR3 nucleotides read TGTGCCAGCAGTGAAGTTCAGGGGAGAGGGAACACTGAAGCTTTCTTT. Protein sequence: CASSEVQGRGNTEAFF.